Following are 27 T cell receptor beta chains from one sample sequenced in a study of blood T cell repertoires in COVID-19. Measured with immunoSEQ multiplex PCR; TCRdb has only the in-frame clones, and not every one. The top ten hold about 4.8% of the sample, which has fewer than 250,000 clones, roughly four fifths seen once. Sequencing was done on a sample of peripheral blood. These receptors all stem from a woman between 65 and 79 years old with acute or convalescent COVID-19.

There are a few counts of this clone. V gene TRBV24-1 combines with J gene TRBJ2-5; D is uncertain. V was shortened by 4 bases and J by 0 bases, with 5 bases between the two germline ends. Germline CDR1 KGHDR, CDR2 SFDVKD. This CDR3 is built from 13 residues. CDR3 nucleotide sequence: TGTGCCACCAGTGACTCCTACCAAGAGACCCAGTACTTC. It yields the protein CATSDSYQETQYF.

The CDR3 coding sequence is TGTGCCACCAGCAGAGATGGGGGCCTAGCCAAAAACATTCAGTACTTC. This encodes CATSRDGGLAKNIQYF. This rearrangement joins TRBV15 to TRBJ2-4; TRBD1 is a possible D gene (6 bases). This CDR3 has 16 amino acids. V was trimmed by 0 bases and J by 0 bases, leaving 9 bases between them. From germline, CDR1 is LNHNV and CDR2 YYDKDF (reference sequence).

J is TRBJ2-3 and V is TRBV29-1; D uncertain. There are 13 residues in the CDR3. CDR1 is SQVTM, CDR2 ANQGSEA, per germline. V was cut by 4 bases and J by 0 bases, with 8 bases left in between. The CDR3 DNA reads as TGCAGCGTTGGCTTACTTAGCACAGATACGCAGTATTTT. This translates into CSVGLLSTDTQYF.

The V gene is TRBV10-3, the J gene TRBJ2-2, with D possibly matching TRBD2 (5 bases). The germline V gene encodes CDR1 ENHRY and CDR2 SYGVKD. Trimming left V 10 bases short and J 2 bases short, with 20 bases between. This CDR3 is built from 16 residues. In DNA, the CDR3 is TGTGCCACCGCCGGGGTGGGGTCAATTAACACCGGGGAGCTGTTTTTT. Residues: CATAGVGSINTGELFF.

The chain recombines TRBV12-3 or TRBV12-4 with TRBJ1-4; tentative D call: TRBD1 (5 bases). V was shortened by 6 bases and J by 10 bases, with 12 bases between the two germline ends. This CDR3 has 12 residues. The CDR3 loop reads CASRYTGGKLFF. The CDR3 DNA is TGTGCCAGCAGGTACACCGGGGGAAAACTGTTTTTT.

The chain is built from TRBV9 and TRBJ2-1, with TRBD2 matching 14 bases. V trimming: 4 bases; J trimming: 6 bases; junction bases outside the gene matches: 12. Germline V gene sequence: CDR1 SGDLS, CDR2 YYNGEE. The CDR3 is 18 residues long. The CDR3 coding sequence is TGTGCCAGCAGCACGGGGACTAGCGGGGGCCTTATCCTCAATGAGCAGTTCTTC. Translation gives CASSTGTSGGLILNEQFF.

This clone was recorded at least ten times. The chain has TRBV7-9 and TRBJ2-4; 7 bases align to TRBD1. The CDR3 has 16 amino acids. From germline, CDR1 is SEHNR and CDR2 FQNEAQ (reference sequence). With V trimmed by 3 bases and J by 0 bases, 5 bases remained unmatched. CDR3 loop: CASSLLTGIAKNIQYF. The DNA of the CDR3 is TGTGCCAGCAGCTTGCTGACAGGGATAGCCAAAAACATTCAGTACTTC.

The CDR3 DNA reads TGTGCCAGCAGTTCCGAACGGAGGCCCCAGCATTTT. This encodes CASSSERRPQHF. This chain connects TRBV12-3 or TRBV12-4 to TRBJ1-5; no clear D gene. V lost 4 bases to trimming and J lost 9 bases, with 10 bases between them. The CDR3 runs 12 residues.

This clone was found a few times. The chain links TRBV10-3 to TRBJ2-7; a weak D match, TRBD1 (6 bases). The V end was cut by 10 bases, the J end by 2 bases, with 18 bases between. In germline, CDR1 is ENHRY, CDR2 SYGVKD. This CDR3 has 14 residues. CDR3 sequence: CATTPDRMAYEQYF. In nucleotides, the CDR3 is TGTGCCACCACACCCGACAGGATGGCCTACGAGCAGTACTTC.

The V gene is TRBV10-1, the J gene TRBJ1-6; no clear D gene. This CDR3 has 14 residues. The V end lost 4 bases, the J end lost 8 bases, and 12 bases lay between the germline ends. From germline, CDR1 is WNHNN and CDR2 SYGVQD (reference sequence). The DNA for the CDR3 is TGCGCCAGCAGTGCTACCGCGCAGGATTCACCCCTCCACTTT. It specifies CASSATAQDSPLHF.

The chain employs TRBV24-1 and TRBJ1-6; tentative D call: TRBD1 (6 bases). Trimming stripped 0 bases from V and 14 bases from J, with 7 bases between. CDR3 length: 12 residues. Germline V lookup: CDR1 KGHDR, CDR2 SFDVKD. CDR3: CATSDLRGTLHF. The CDR3 nucleotides are TGTGCCACCAGTGATTTGAGGGGGACCCTCCACTTT.

This chain uses TRBV2 with TRBJ1-2, with a weak D call TRBD1 (6 bases). The germline V gene has CDR1 SNHLY and CDR2 FYNNEI. This CDR3 has 14 amino acids. V was clipped by 6 bases and J by 0 bases, with 11 bases between them. CDR3 sequence reads: CASSRGVTNYGYTF. The CDR3 region has the DNA TGTGCCAGCAGCAGGGGCGTAACTAACTATGGCTACACCTTC.

This clone showed up just once. This chain links TRBV6-5 with TRBJ2-7; possibly TRBD1 for D (6 bases). Trimming took 4 bases from V and 0 from J, leaving 13 bases between them. The CDR3 loop spans 15 amino acids. CDR1 is MNHEY and CDR2 is SVGAGI in the germline V gene. CDR3 loop: CASSFQGPISYEQYF. The DNA of the CDR3 is TGTGCCAGCAGTTTCCAGGGGCCTATCTCCTACGAGCAGTACTTC.

This clone was counted once. The chain joins TRBV20-1 to TRBJ2-3; the D is unclear. Germline V gene data show CDR1 as DFQATT and CDR2 as SNEGSKA (reference sequence). The length of the CDR3 is 11 residues. Trimming stripped 5 bases from V and 7 bases from J, with 10 bases between. The CDR3 coding sequence is TGCAGTGCTCCGACGAGGAATACGCAGTATTTT. Translation gives CSAPTRNTQYF.

The rearrangement links TRBV5-4 to TRBJ2-3; a possible D gene is TRBD1 (6 bases). In germline, CDR1 is SGHNT, CDR2 YYREEE (reference sequence). The V end was cut by 3 bases, the J end by 6 bases, with 20 bases between. The CDR3 length is 16 residues. The CDR3 loop reads CASSSGLGGPADTQYF. Written as DNA, the CDR3 is TGTGCCAGCAGCTCCGGCCTTGGGGGCCCGGCGGATACGCAGTATTTT.

The rearrangement links TRBV4-2 to TRBJ2-1; weak D call: TRBD2 (5 bases). The CDR3 sequence is 15 residues long. With 1 base removed from V and 0 bases from J, the gap between germline ends came to 7 bases. Germline values: CDR1 LGHNA, CDR2 YNFKEQ. CDR3 nucleotide sequence: TGTGCCAGCAGCCAAGCGGGATTCTCCTACAATGAGCAGTTCTTC. Translated, it gives CASSQAGFSYNEQFF.

This chain joins TRBV2 and TRBJ1-1; a weak D match, TRBD1 (6 bases). CDR3 size: 16 residues. Trimming took 3 bases from V and 1 from J, leaving 15 bases between them. The V gene's germline CDR1 is SNHLY and CDR2 FYNNEI. The CDR3 loop is CASSDGGRSGNTEAFF. CDR3 nucleotide sequence: TGTGCCAGCAGTGACGGGGGGCGCTCGGGGAACACTGAAGCTTTCTTT. Complete variable domain (other parts from reference TRBV2 and TRBJ1-1): EPEVTQTPSHQVTQMGQEVILRCVPISNHLYFYWYRQILGQKVEFLVSFYNNEISEKSEIFDDQFSVERPDGSNFTLKIRSTKLEDSAMYFCASSDGGRSGNTEAFFGQGTRLTVV.

This clone was seen at least ten times. This sequence joins TRBV3-1 (or the pseudogene TRBV3-2) and TRBJ1-1, with D unclear. The CDR3 runs 14 residues. Trimming cost V 4 bases and J 1 base, with 10 bases left between them. CDR1 and CDR2 (germline): LGHDT, YNNKEL (reference sequence). DNA for the CDR3: TGTGCCAGCAGCCCCCACAGTGAGAACACTGAAGCTTTCTTT. Translation: CASSPHSENTEAFF.

The chain is built from TRBV12-3 or TRBV12-4 and TRBJ2-3, with unresolved D. The V gene lost 10 bases and the J gene lost 2 bases, with 10 bases spanning the gap. The CDR3 spans 12 residues. CDR3 loop: CATLRDTDTQYF. The CDR3 DNA sequence: TGTGCCACCTTGCGTGACACAGATACGCAGTATTTT.

The rearrangement uses TRBV27 and TRBJ1-2; D gene unclear. V lost 4 bases to trimming and J lost 4 bases, with 10 bases between them. CDR3 length: 13 residues. CDR1 and CDR2 (germline): MNHEY, SMNVEV (reference sequence). CDR3 in DNA: TGTGCCAGCAGTTCGGCAGGCCTCTATGGCTACACCTTC. Translating gives CASSSAGLYGYTF.

CDR3 DNA sequence: TGTGCCAGCAGCCCCGAGTTCTCGGCTAATGAAAAACTGTTTTTT. Residues: CASSPEFSANEKLFF. This chain joins TRBV7-9 and TRBJ1-4; D gene uncertain. V dropped 5 bases and J dropped 3 bases, with 13 bases sitting between them. The CDR3 extends over 15 amino acids. Germline V CDR1 and CDR2: SEHNR, FQNEAQ (reference sequence).

V gene TRBV6-1 combines with J gene TRBJ1-2; D is undetermined. From germline, CDR1 is MNHNS and CDR2 SASEGT. The CDR3 length is 13 residues. V was clipped by 2 bases and J by 5 bases, with 9 bases between them. The CDR3 DNA follows: TGTGCCAGCAGTGAATCGGCCGGGTATGGCTACACCTTC. As protein: CASSESAGYGYTF.

This sequence joins TRBV4-3 and TRBJ1-4, with 7 bases that match TRBD1. The ends lost 1 base at V and 4 bases at J; junction bases unmatched: 6. Looked up from germline, CDR1 is LGHNA and CDR2 is YSLEER. This CDR3 has 16 amino acids. The CDR3 nucleotides are TGCGCCAGCAGCCAAGCGCGGACAGGCTATAATGAAAAACTGTTTTTT. This codes for CASSQARTGYNEKLFF.

The J gene is TRBJ1-4, the V gene TRBV18, with a weak D call TRBD1 (5 bases). V dropped 1 base and J dropped 8 bases, with 17 bases sitting between them. Germline V gene sequence: CDR1 KGHSH, CDR2 LQKENI. The CDR3 has 16 amino acids. The CDR3 loop reads CASSPLPPQGNEKLFF. The CDR3 DNA reads TGTGCCAGCTCACCACTACCCCCCCAGGGTAACGAAAAACTGTTTTTT.

V is TRBV9 and J is TRBJ1-1, with TRBD1 matching over 8 bases. The junction had 9 bases not matched to a gene; V was cut back by 4 bases and J by 4 bases. The germline gives CDR1 SGDLS, CDR2 YYNGEE. The CDR3 loop spans 15 amino acids. Here the CDR3 reads CASSLRTGRVTEAFF. Written as DNA, the CDR3 is TGTGCCAGCAGCCTGCGGACAGGGCGGGTCACTGAAGCTTTCTTT.

The J gene is TRBJ1-5, the V gene TRBV5-1; the match to TRBD1 covers 7 bases. CDR1 and CDR2 (germline): SGHRS, YFSETQ. Germline trimming cut 4 bases from V and 4 bases from J; bases unmatched to any gene: 8. The CDR3 runs 15 residues. The CDR3 spells CASSPGQVFNQPQHF. The CDR3, as DNA: TGCGCCAGCAGCCCAGGACAGGTTTTTAATCAGCCCCAGCATTTT.

This chain joins TRBV27 and TRBJ1-5; D is perhaps TRBD1 (6 bases). Trimming removed 2 bases at V and 5 bases at J, with 16 bases between. The germline V gene encodes CDR1 MNHEY and CDR2 SMNVEV (reference sequence). The CDR3 is made up of 16 amino acids. The CDR3 here is CASSLIFGGGDQPQHF. CDR3 sequence (DNA): TGTGCCAGCAGTTTAATTTTTGGGGGGGGCGATCAGCCCCAGCATTTT.